A single sample is the source of the 21 T cell receptor beta chains below, sequenced in a study of neurological immune-mediated disorders. TCRdb re-derived calls from the 5' RACE reads in MiXCR, one entry per CDR3 protein. Here the sample spans about 71,000 distinct CDR3 sequences, roughly 4.8% being singletons. The sequencing sample was made of PBMCs. The receptors derive from a man younger than 40 with multiple sclerosis.

This clonotype was detected a few times. A junction boundary mismatches the germline segment, possibly from a read error. The chain joins TRBV20-1 to TRBJ1-6; D ambiguous. Germline V CDR1 and CDR2: DFQATT, SNEGSKA (reference sequence). The CDR3 runs 13 residues. The CDR3 sequence is CSARSSYNSPLNF. The DNA for the CDR3 is TGCAGTGCTAGGAGCTCCTATAATTCACCCCTCAACTTT.

This clonotype was detected many times. The rearrangement links TRBV4-1 to TRBJ1-6; TRBD1 matches at 8 bases. The CDR3 runs 15 residues. V was clipped by 1 base and J by 7 bases; unmatched bases: 3. CDR1 and CDR2 (germline): MGHRA, YSYEKL. In DNA, the CDR3 is TGCGCCAGCAGCCAAGGACAGGGGAGAAATTCACCCCTCCACTTT. Protein product: CASSQGQGRNSPLHF.

Many counts were recorded for this clonotype. This chain joins TRBV20-1 and TRBJ1-5; D possibly corresponds to TRBD1 (5 bases). CDR3 size: 15 residues. V was clipped by 0 bases and J by 6 bases, with 15 bases between them. Per germline, CDR1 DFQATT and CDR2 SNEGSKA (reference sequence). DNA for the CDR3: TGCAGTGCTAGAGAGGTCGGGGGTCGCCGTCAGCCCCAGCATTTT. Translation gives CSAREVGGRRQPQHF.

There are a few counts of this clonotype. The J gene is TRBJ1-4, the V gene TRBV6-5; D is unresolved. V was clipped by 6 bases and J by 5 bases, with 10 bases between them. This CDR3 has 13 amino acids. Per germline, CDR1 MNHEY and CDR2 SVGAGI. CDR3 protein: CASSHNLNEKLFF. CDR3 nucleotides: TGTGCCAGCAGCCACAACCTGAATGAAAAACTGTTTTTT.

This clonotype was found many times. This CDR3 reads CSASHSARTYGYTF. CDR3 DNA sequence: TGCAGTGCTAGTCACTCGGCTCGGACCTATGGCTACACCTTC. The V call is TRBV20-1, the J call TRBJ1-2; D remains unclear. The CDR3 has 14 amino acids. In germline, CDR1 is DFQATT, CDR2 SNEGSKA (reference sequence). The V gene lost 3 bases and the J gene lost 4 bases, with 15 bases spanning the gap.

This clonotype was observed at least ten times. The V gene is TRBV5-1, the J gene TRBJ2-3, with TRBD2 matching 7 bases. This CDR3 has 17 amino acids. V was clipped by 3 bases and J by 0 bases; unmatched bases: 10. Looked up from germline, CDR1 is SGHRS and CDR2 is YFSETQ. The CDR3 bases are TGCGCCAGCAGCTCCCCGGCGGGGGACCCTAGCACAGATACGCAGTATTTT. As protein: CASSSPAGDPSTDTQYF.

This clonotype was observed at least ten times. This sequence joins TRBV7-8 and TRBJ1-5, with D perhaps matching TRBD1 (5 bases). This CDR3 has 16 amino acids. Germline-derived CDR1 and CDR2 are SGHVS and FQNEAQ. Trimming pared 2 bases from V and 1 base from J, leaving 12 bases between. CDR3 sequence reads: CASSLWGMGSNQPQHF. The DNA of the CDR3 is TGTGCCAGCAGCTTATGGGGGATGGGAAGCAATCAGCCCCAGCATTTT.

This clonotype was detected ten times or more. The rearrangement joins TRBV10-1 to TRBJ1-1; D not certain. This CDR3 comprises 13 residues. The germline gives CDR1 WNHNN, CDR2 SYGVQD (reference sequence). Trimming pared 5 bases from V and 0 bases from J, leaving 7 bases between. CDR3 in DNA: TGCGCCAGCAGTCCAGGTTTGAACACTGAAGCTTTCTTT. Encoded protein: CASSPGLNTEAFF.

This clonotype was detected many times. The chain links TRBV15 to TRBJ1-6; D not certain. Germline V gene data show CDR1 as LNHNV and CDR2 as YYDKDF (reference sequence). The CDR3 has 15 amino acids. The V gene lost 0 bases and the J gene lost 5 bases, with 8 bases spanning the gap. CDR3 nucleotide sequence: TGTGCCACCAGCAGAGATCTATCGGATAATTCACCCCTCCACTTT. Translating gives CATSRDLSDNSPLHF.

This chain links TRBV4-2 with TRBJ1-5; D call uncertain. V was shortened by 0 bases and J by 10 bases, with 13 bases between the two germline ends. CDR1 is LGHNA and CDR2 is YNFKEQ in the germline V gene. There are 14 residues in the CDR3. CDR3 sequence: CASSQEERIKPQHF. The CDR3 DNA follows: TGTGCCAGCAGCCAAGAAGAAAGAATCAAACCCCAGCATTTT.

This clonotype showed up many times. The chain has TRBV20-1 and TRBJ1-3; D is possibly TRBD1 (5 bases). The V gene lost 6 bases and the J gene lost 0 bases, with 12 bases spanning the gap. The CDR3 is made up of 14 amino acids. The germline CDR1 and CDR2 sequences are DFQATT and SNEGSKA (reference sequence). CDR3 bases: TGCAGTGCCGGCGACAGCGTCTCTGGAAACACCATATATTTT. This codes for CSAGDSVSGNTIYF.

This clonotype was detected ten times or more. This sequence joins TRBV20-1 and TRBJ1-6; 10 bases line up with TRBD1. CDR3 length: 15 amino acids. V lost 7 bases, J lost 2 bases, and 5 bases stayed unmatched. Germline assignment: CDR1 DFQATT and CDR2 SNEGSKA (reference sequence). This CDR3 reads CSVQDRGTYNSPLHF. The CDR3 bases are TGCAGTGTTCAGGACAGGGGGACCTATAATTCACCCCTCCACTTT.

This clonotype was detected ten times or more. The CDR3 coding sequence is TGTGCCAGCAGCTCCCAGGAGGCCCACGCGGAAGCTTTCTTT. Its translation: CASSSQEAHAEAFF. The chain is built from TRBV7-9 and TRBJ1-1; D not certain. V dropped 4 bases and J dropped 8 bases, with 17 bases sitting between them. The CDR3 consists of 14 residues. The germline V gene has CDR1 SEHNR and CDR2 FQNEAQ (reference sequence).

This clonotype was observed at least ten times. V gene TRBV18 combines with J gene TRBJ2-7, with a possible D match to TRBD2 (5 bases). Trimming cost V 4 bases and J 3 bases, with 13 bases left between them. Germline V CDR1 and CDR2: KGHSH, LQKENI. This CDR3 region has 14 residues. CDR3 sequence reads: CASSLGSKNYEQYF. DNA for the CDR3: TGTGCCAGCTCACTGGGGAGCAAGAACTACGAGCAGTACTTC.

This clonotype occurred many times. J is TRBJ2-7 and V is TRBV20-1; D possibly uses TRBD1 or TRBD2 (5 bases each). CDR1 and CDR2 (germline): DFQATT, SNEGSKA (reference sequence). The CDR3 length is 14 residues. V gave up 0 bases and J gave up 3 bases, with 12 bases separating them. As DNA, the CDR3 is TGCAGTGCTAGAGATCCGGGGCGGAGCTACGAGCAGTACTTC. Encoded protein: CSARDPGRSYEQYF.

In its sample, this clonotype was seen a few times. The rearrangement uses TRBV5-1 and TRBJ1-2; unclear D gene. Germline CDR1 reads SGHRS; CDR2 reads YFSETQ. This CDR3 has 13 amino acids. Trimming took off 1 base at V and 3 bases at J, with 7 bases between the two ends. This CDR3 reads CASSLTTDYGYTF. The CDR3 DNA is TGCGCCAGCAGCTTGACAACTGACTATGGCTACACCTTC.

The chain links TRBV5-1 to TRBJ2-7; D is possibly TRBD1 (6 bases). Trimming took 3 bases from V and 5 from J, leaving 18 bases between them. The germline gives CDR1 SGHRS, CDR2 YFSETQ. The CDR3 has 15 amino acids. This chain's CDR3 is CASSSGQPFRDEQYF. In nucleotides, the CDR3 is TGCGCCAGCAGCTCCGGACAGCCATTTCGTGACGAGCAGTACTTC. Together with reference TRBV5-1 and TRBJ2-7, the CDR3 gives the full variable domain: KAGVTQTPRYLIKTRGQQVTLSCSPISGHRSVSWYQQTPGQGLQFLFEYFSETQRNKGNFPGRFSGRQFSNSRSEMNVSTLELGDSALYLCASSSGQPFRDEQYFGPGTRLTVT.

This clonotype was observed at least ten times. The chain joins TRBV5-5 to TRBJ2-3; 9 bases are shared with TRBD1. This CDR3 has 15 amino acids. Per germline, CDR1 SGHKS and CDR2 YYEKEE (reference sequence). With 3 bases clipped from V and 5 bases from J, the junction kept 7 bases outside the gene matches. CDR3 in DNA: TGTGCCAGCAGCTCCGGGACAGGGCTTCAAGATACGCAGTATTTT. Amino acids: CASSSGTGLQDTQYF.

This clonotype was counted at least ten times. V gene TRBV12-3 or TRBV12-4 combines with J gene TRBJ1-2; D may be TRBD1 (5 bases). There are 16 residues in the CDR3. V was cut by 6 bases and J by 8 bases, with 25 bases left in between. The CDR3 DNA reads as TGTGCCAGCAGCACTCCCTCAGGGACTTCTCTCCGGGGCTACACCTTC. This gives the protein CASSTPSGTSLRGYTF.

Ten or more counts support this clonotype. The chain is built from TRBV5-5 and TRBJ2-5; D uncertain. CDR1 and CDR2 (germline): SGHKS, YYEKEE (reference sequence). The CDR3 consists of 14 residues. V lost 5 bases and J lost 3, with 14 bases in between. The CDR3 DNA reads TGTGCCAGCAGGAGTATTACAGTGAAAGAGACCCAGTACTTC. Translating it yields CASRSITVKETQYF.

The V gene is TRBV20-1, the J gene TRBJ2-7; a possible D gene is TRBD1 (5 bases). This CDR3 has 12 residues. Germline-derived CDR1 and CDR2 are DFQATT and SNEGSKA (reference sequence). Here the CDR3 DNA reads TGCAGTGCTAAAGCCACAGGTTACGAGCAGTACGTA. Its protein product is CSAKATGYEQYV.